The clone carrying this T cell receptor beta chain was found once. What it recognizes is unknown. This specimen belongs to a study of shared clonotypes between healthy human individuals. Between the trimmed V and J ends, which lost 6 bases and 6 bases, there was a span of 11 bases. The CDR3 totals 12 residues. Germline CDR1 reads SNHLY; CDR2 reads FYNNEI. Regarding the study as a whole: Larger estimated richness was generally recorded for naive subsets relative to memory subsets. Collection of samples was limited to blood; tissue repertoires likely differ. Sharing across four donors was seen in about 5% of naive CD4 clonotypes.

Each PCR replicate from the sorted subsets contained 150 to 250 ng DNA, which is about 31,000 T cell genomes. TCRdb keeps only in-frame clones here, not all; method: immunoSEQ multiplex PCR. The sample shows around 2.1 million clones, almost 96% of them seen only once. The V gene is TRBV2, the J gene TRBJ1-1; D ambiguous. The sequenced sample consisted of naive CD4+ T cells sorted from blood. Subset noted: CD45RA+ positively selected. The origin of this receptor is a man between 18 and 35 years old in good health. The chain's CDR3 is CASRGYSAEAFF. CDR3 DNA: TGTGCCAGCAGGGGGTATTCGGCTGAAGCTTTCTTT.